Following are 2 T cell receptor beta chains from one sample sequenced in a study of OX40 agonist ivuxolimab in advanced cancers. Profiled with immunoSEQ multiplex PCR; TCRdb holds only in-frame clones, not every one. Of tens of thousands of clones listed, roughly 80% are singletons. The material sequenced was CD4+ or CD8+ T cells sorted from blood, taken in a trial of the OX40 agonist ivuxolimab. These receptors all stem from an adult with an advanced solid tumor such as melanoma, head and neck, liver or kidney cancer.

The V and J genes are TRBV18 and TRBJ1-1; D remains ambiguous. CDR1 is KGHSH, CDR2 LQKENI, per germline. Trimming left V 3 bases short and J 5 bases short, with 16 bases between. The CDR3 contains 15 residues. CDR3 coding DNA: TGTGCCAGCTCACCTAGTTTAGCCCGGAAAACTGAAGCTTTCTTT. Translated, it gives CASSPSLARKTEAFF.

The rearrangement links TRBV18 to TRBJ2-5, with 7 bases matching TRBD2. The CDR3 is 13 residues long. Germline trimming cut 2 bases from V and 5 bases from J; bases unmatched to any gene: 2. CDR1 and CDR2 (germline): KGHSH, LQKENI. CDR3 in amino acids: CASSPKGGETQYF. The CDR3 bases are TGTGCCAGCTCACCAAAGGGAGGGGAGACCCAGTACTTC.